A selection of T cell receptor beta chains follows, all from one sample in a study of T cells in Graves' hyperthyroidism and ophthalmopathy. TCRdb reanalysed the multiplex PCR reads using MiXCR and keeps one entry per CDR3 protein. The sample carries some 510,000 distinct CDR3 sequences, about half recorded once. What was sequenced was peripheral blood or thyroid tissue (not recorded which). The receptors shown here come from a woman younger than 35 with Graves' hyperthyroidism. Both conserved end residues are part of each CDR3. The D gene is left open where the match is weak. Size is stated for part of the rows, as once, few or many counts, or as a class when the clone is expanded.

>TRBV10-3|.|.|TRBJ1-1
TGTGCCAGCTGGGACACAATTTGGTTTGAAGCTTTCTTT
CASWDTIWFEAFF
>TRBV29-1|.|.|TRBJ1-2
TGCAGCGTGGCGGTGGGCGGCTACACCTTC
CSVAVGGYTF
>TRBV2|once|TRBD1|TRBJ1-1
TGTGCCAGCAGTTACGGGCCCGGGACAGGGAGGACTGAAGCTTTCTTT
CASSYGPGTGRTEAFF
>TRBV5-1|.|.|TRBJ1-4
TGCGCCAGCAGCCTTGGGCCAGCCGCAACTAATGAAAAACTGTTTTTT
CASSLGPAATNEKLFF
>TRBV9|few|.|TRBJ2-7
TGTGCCAGCAACTTCGCCAGGGGCCACGAGCAGTACTTC
CASNFARGHEQYF
>TRBV7-2|.|.|TRBJ2-5
TGTGCCAGCAGCTTAGTCAGGGTCCAAGAGACCCAGTACTTC
CASSLVRVQETQYF
>TRBV20-1|.|TRBD1|TRBJ1-2
TGCAGTGTTAGAGCAGGGGGGTTTAGCTATGGCTACACCTTC
CSVRAGGFSYGYTF
>TRBV7-9|.|.|TRBJ2-7
TGTGCCAGCAGCTTAGCGGGGAGCTCCGACGAGCAGTACTTC
CASSLAGSSDEQYF
>TRBV20-1|.|.|TRBJ1-2
TGCAGTGCTGGGACGTCTAACTATGGCTACACCTTC
CSAGTSNYGYTF
>TRBV2|.|.|TRBJ1-6
TGTGCCAGCAGCCATCCCGTCCCTAGAGGTTCACCCCTCCACTTT
CASSHPVPRGSPLHF
>TRBV2|.|.|TRBJ2-6
TGTGCCAGCAGTTCGAGACAGGCTGGGGCCAACGTCCTGACTTTC
CASSSRQAGANVLTF
>TRBV5-8|few|.|TRBJ1-1
TGTGCCAGCAGCTTGTCAGGGGTGCGGGCTTTCTTT
CASSLSGVRAFF
>TRBV20-1|.|TRBD2|TRBJ2-5
TGCAGTGCTATTACTAGCGGCCAAGAGACCCAGTACTTC
CSAITSGQETQYF
>TRBV10-3|once|.|TRBJ1-6
TGTGCCATCACCGAAGGGACCCAAGATTATGTCACCCTCCACTTT
CAITEGTQDYVTLHF
>TRBV25-1|.|.|TRBJ2-7
TGTGCCAGCAGCGTGGCCCCAGGGAGTTACGAGCAGTACTTC
CASSVAPGSYEQYF
>TRBV7-6|.|.|TRBJ2-2
TGTGCCAGCAGCTTAACCCAGGGGTCCGGGGAGCTGTTTTTT
CASSLTQGSGELFF
>TRBV7-9|.|.|TRBJ2-7
TGTGCCAGCAGCCCGGCAGTGAACTACGAGCAGTACTTC
CASSPAVNYEQYF
>TRBV9|.|.|TRBJ1-4
TGTGCCAGCAGCCAAGAAGGGGCGGTTGAAAAACTGTTTTTT
CASSQEGAVEKLFF
>TRBV29-1|few|.|TRBJ2-2
TGCAGCGGCCGGTCAGGGAGAGCCGGGGAGCTGTTTTTT
CSGRSGRAGELFF
>TRBV24-1|many|.|TRBJ2-5
TGTGCCACTTCGGGCACCCACCAAGAGACCCAGTACTTC
CATSGTHQETQYF
>TRBV29-1|few|.|TRBJ1-1
TGCAGCGTCCTAGACATGAACACTGAAGCTTTCTTT
CSVLDMNTEAFF
>TRBV15|many|.|TRBJ1-5
TGTGCCACCAGCAGAGATCGGGCAAGGGGGCAGCCCCAGCATTTT
CATSRDRARGQPQHF
>TRBV29-1|many|.|TRBJ1-2
TGCAGCGTTGCGACAGGTCCCTACTATGGCTACACCTTC
CSVATGPYYGYTF
>TRBV12-3/TRBV12-4|.|.|TRBJ2-5
TGTGCCAGCAGTACGACAGAGCAAGAGACCCAGTACTTC
CASSTTEQETQYF
>TRBV12-3/TRBV12-4|.|.|TRBJ2-7
TGTGCCAGCAGTTGGGACGGTAGCTCCTACGAGCAGTACTTC
CASSWDGSSYEQYF
>TRBV7-9|many|.|TRBJ2-7
TGTGCCAGCAGCACTAGAGAGCAGTACTTC
CASSTREQYF
>TRBV12-3/TRBV12-4|many|.|TRBJ2-7
TGTGCCAGCAGTCGGACCGGCGAGCAGTACTTC
CASSRTGEQYF
>TRBV7-6|few|.|TRBJ2-7
TGTGCCAGCACCCCGGGGTTCACCGCCAGCGACGAGCAGTACTTC
CASTPGFTASDEQYF
>TRBV7-3|.|.|TRBJ2-5
TGTGCCAGCAGCTTAGCCCCCAAGGGGGGAGGCCCCCAAGAGACCCAGTACTTC
CASSLAPKGGGPQETQYF
>TRBV24-1|.|TRBD1|TRBJ1-5
TGTGCCAGCTCACCAGGGGGGGGCGACCAGCCCCAGCATTTT
CASSPGGGDQPQHF
>TRBV19|few|TRBD2|TRBJ2-2
TGTGCCAGTAGGAAGCGGGAGGAGGGCGGGGAGCTGTTTTTT
CASRKREEGGELFF
>TRBV4-2|.|.|TRBJ2-7
TGTGCCAGCAGCCCTGACACCGGACGCGGTAACGAGCAGTACTTC
CASSPDTGRGNEQYF
>TRBV7-8|many|.|TRBJ1-2
TGTGCCAGCAGCCCCAGCACAGGGTTGGGCTATGGCTACACCTTC
CASSPSTGLGYGYTF
>TRBV7-9|.|TRBD1|TRBJ1-1
TGTGCCAGCAATCCGGGACAGGCGAACACTGAGGCTTTCTTT
CASNPGQANTEAFF
>TRBV10-3|once|.|TRBJ1-1
TGTGCCATCATTGAGGTCACTGAAGCTTTCTTT
CAIIEVTEAFF
>TRBV9|.|.|TRBJ1-1
TGTGCCAGCAGGTTACAGAACATGAACACTGAAGCTTTCTTT
CASRLQNMNTEAFF
>TRBV2|few|.|TRBJ2-2
TGTGCCAGCAGTGAAAGGACAGCCGGGGAGCTGTTTTTT
CASSERTAGELFF
>TRBV7-2|.|.|TRBJ2-5
TGTGCCAGCAGCTTACAGGGAAACATACAGACCCAGTACTTC
CASSLQGNIQTQYF
>TRBV20-1|few|TRBD1|TRBJ1-2
TGCAGTGCTAGGAGCCCAGGGGGCGACTATGGCTACACCTTC
CSARSPGGDYGYTF
>TRBV2|many|.|TRBJ2-7
TGTGCCAGCAGTGGCTCCGGACCGTACTTC
CASSGSGPYF
>TRBV29-1|many|.|TRBJ2-7
TGCAGCGCCACTAAATGGGACACTTACGAGCAGTACTTC
CSATKWDTYEQYF
>TRBV19|few|.|TRBJ2-7
TGTGCCAGTAGTCCCCGAAATAGCGGTCGCTACGAGCAGTACTTC
CASSPRNSGRYEQYF
>TRBV10-3|few|TRBD1|TRBJ1-2
TGTGCCAGCAGTTCCCGGACAGGCAAGGGATATGGCTACACCTTC
CASSSRTGKGYGYTF
>TRBV25-1|.|TRBD1|TRBJ2-7
TGTGCCTGGAGTGTATGGCCAGGGGGCGGACCGAGGGAGCAGTACTTC
CAWSVWPGGGPREQYF